This passage covers 19 T cell receptor beta chains from one sample sequenced in a study of PD-L1 blockade in urothelial cancer. Documented time point: pretreatment peripheral blood. Some clones are missing from TCRdb's copy, which holds only in-frame ones; the method was immunoSEQ multiplex PCR. Seen here are 68,000 or so clones, roughly 79% observed once, and the top ten hold under 7.5%. The source was PBMCs, collected around atezolizumab (anti-PD-L1) treatment. These receptors all come from a man aged 65 to 85 with urothelial cancer.

The chain links TRBV6-5 to TRBJ1-5; D may be TRBD1 (6 bases). Germline CDR1 reads MNHEY; CDR2 reads SVGAGI. V lost 4 bases, J lost 2 bases, and 12 bases lay in between. The CDR3 consists of 15 residues. Here the CDR3 reads CASSSTGLGNQPQHF. Written as DNA, the CDR3 is TGTGCCAGCAGTTCAACAGGGCTAGGCAATCAGCCCCAGCATTTT.

The chain recombines TRBV6-4 with TRBJ2-1, with 12 bases lining up with TRBD2. CDR1 MRHNA and CDR2 SNTAGT come from the germline V gene. The CDR3 totals 14 residues. After removal of 2 bases from V and 7 bases from J, the junction contained 0 bases not matched to a gene. CDR3 sequence: CASSDGTSGNEQFF. As DNA, the CDR3 is TGTGCCAGCAGTGACGGGACTAGCGGGAATGAGCAGTTCTTC.

The chain carries TRBV5-1 and TRBJ2-5, with D possibly being TRBD2 (6 bases). Deletions cut 4 bases from V and 2 bases from J, with 18 bases between. Germline V gene sequence: CDR1 SGHRS, CDR2 YFSETQ. The CDR3 is made up of 16 amino acids. CDR3 loop: CASSRRLEGWQETQYF. CDR3 nucleotide sequence: TGCGCCAGCAGCCGCCGATTGGAGGGTTGGCAAGAGACCCAGTACTTC.

This clone was seen a single time. The chain employs TRBV11-2 and TRBJ1-2; D is unresolved. Germline V lookup: CDR1 SGHAT, CDR2 FQNNGV. The ends were cut back, 0 bases at V and 3 bases at J, with 11 bases in the middle. The length of the CDR3 is 15 residues. The CDR3 sequence: CASSLEAGSYYGYTF. The CDR3 bases are TGTGCCAGCAGCTTAGAGGCGGGCAGCTACTATGGCTACACCTTC.

The chain couples TRBV18 to TRBJ2-5, with D perhaps matching TRBD2 (5 bases). The CDR3 spans 14 residues. Deletions cut 2 bases from V and 5 bases from J, with 12 bases between. Germline assignment: CDR1 KGHSH and CDR2 LQKENI. The CDR3 here is CASSPSSGEETQYF. CDR3 bases: TGTGCCAGCTCACCAAGCTCCGGGGAGGAGACCCAGTACTTC.

The chain has TRBV2 and TRBJ1-2; 8 nucleotides match TRBD1. CDR1 SNHLY and CDR2 FYNNEI come from the germline V gene. The V segment lost 8 bases and the J segment 3 bases; nucleotides outside the gene matches: 8. This CDR3 comprises 14 residues. This chain's CDR3 is CASGQGVLDYGYTF. CDR3 DNA: TGTGCCAGCGGACAGGGTGTGTTGGACTATGGCTACACCTTC. The full variable domain, completed using reference TRBV2 and TRBJ1-2, is EPEVTQTPSHQVTQMGQEVILRCVPISNHLYFYWYRQILGQKVEFLVSFYNNEISEKSEIFDDQFSVERPDGSNFTLKIRSTKLEDSAMYFCASGQGVLDYGYTFGSGTRLTVV.

This rearrangement joins TRBV6-1 to TRBJ2-5, with TRBD2 matching over 11 bases. V lost 8 bases, J lost 3 bases, and 5 bases stayed unmatched. Germline loops: CDR1 MNHNS, CDR2 SASEGT. The CDR3 spans 14 residues. The CDR3 bases are TGTGCCAGCTCTAGCGGGGGGTCCGAAGAGACCCAGTACTTC. Amino acids: CASSSGGSEETQYF.

The V call is TRBV4-1, the J call TRBJ2-7, with a tentative D call TRBD1 (6 bases). CDR3 size: 14 residues. Germline-derived CDR1 and CDR2 are MGHRA and YSYEKL. Trimming cost V 4 bases and J 4 bases, with 14 bases left between them. CDR3 in DNA: TGCGCCAGCAGCCGAGAGTACAGGGTTTACGAGCAGTACTTC. Residues: CASSREYRVYEQYF.

This chain joins TRBV19 and TRBJ1-5; 8 nucleotides match TRBD1. Unmatched junction bases numbered 9, after V lost 4 bases and J lost 4 bases. The CDR3 has 16 residues. Germline CDR1 is LNHDA and CDR2 is SQIVND (reference sequence). The CDR3 nucleotides are TGTGCCAGTAGTACCCACCCAGGGGGCAGTAATCAGCCCCAGCATTTT. Translated: CASSTHPGGSNQPQHF.

The rearrangement links TRBV21-1 to TRBJ1-1; whether TRBD1, the table's D call, matches the DNA was not checked. TRBV21-1 is listed as a pseudogene. The CDR3 spans 14 residues. The CDR3 region is CASSIGQGSPEAFF. In DNA form, the CDR3 reads TGTGCCAGCAGCATCGGACAGGGGTCCCCTGAAGCTTTCTTT.

J is TRBJ2-2 and V is TRBV11-2; 7 bases match TRBD2. The germline gives CDR1 SGHAT, CDR2 FQNNGV. Germline trimming cut 1 base from V and 3 bases from J; bases unmatched to any gene: 5. The CDR3 extends over 16 amino acids. The DNA of the CDR3 is TGTGCCAGCAGCTTAGCATACGGGAGGTACACCGGGGAGCTGTTTTTT. Translated: CASSLAYGRYTGELFF.

The chain links TRBV5-1 to TRBJ1-4; 7 bases agree with TRBD1. This CDR3 comprises 14 residues. V lost 4 bases to trimming and J lost 4 bases; unmatched junction nucleotides: 4. Germline assignment: CDR1 SGHRS and CDR2 YFSETQ. The CDR3 region has the DNA TGCGCCAGCAGCGTGACAGGGTTTAATGAAAAACTGTTTTTT. It encodes CASSVTGFNEKLFF.

The V gene is TRBV7-3, the J gene TRBJ2-1; 7 nucleotides line up with TRBD2. CDR1 and CDR2 (germline): SGHTA, FQGTGA. The CDR3 runs 16 residues. Trimming cost V 5 bases and J 12 bases; bases outside gene matches: 19. The CDR3 region is CASSRTARGVGSGQFF. The DNA of the CDR3 is TGTGCCAGCAGCCGAACCGCTCGGGGGGTCGGCTCGGGGCAGTTCTTC.

V gene TRBV4-1 combines with J gene TRBJ2-5, with 8 bases that match TRBD2. The CDR3 spans 18 residues. Germline V gene lookup returns CDR1 MGHRA and CDR2 YSYEKL. After removal of 0 bases from V and 5 bases from J, the junction contained 14 bases not matched to a gene. The CDR3 coding sequence is TGCGCCAGCAGCCAAGAATTAGGCGGTAGCGGGGTGAAGGAGACCCAGTACTTC. This sequence encodes CASSQELGGSGVKETQYF.

The V and J genes are TRBV30 and TRBJ2-5, with TRBD1 matching over 8 bases. With V trimmed by 3 bases and J by 6 bases, 9 bases remained unmatched. Per the germline V gene, CDR1 is GTSNPN and CDR2 is SVGIG (reference sequence). This CDR3 contains 14 residues. CDR3 coding DNA: TGTGCCTGGAGAAGAGGGCAGGGGGCCCAGACCCAGTACTTC. This sequence encodes CAWRRGQGAQTQYF.

The chain is built from TRBV5-1 and TRBJ2-1, with D perhaps TRBD1 (6 bases). V lost 5 bases to trimming and J lost 4 bases, with 13 bases between them. The CDR3 is made up of 14 amino acids. The V gene's germline CDR1 is SGHRS and CDR2 YFSETQ. CDR3 DNA: TGCGCCAGCAGGGAACAGGGATATTACAATGAGCAGTTCTTC. Amino acid sequence: CASREQGYYNEQFF.

The gene calls are TRBV5-1 and TRBJ2-5; possible D gene TRBD2, 6 bases. Germline-derived CDR1 and CDR2 are SGHRS and YFSETQ. Trimming removed 4 bases at V and 2 bases at J, with 21 bases between. The CDR3 spans 17 residues. CDR3 nucleotides: TGCGCCAGCAGCCCTGGAGCGGGCAGGATGGGACAAGAGACCCAGTACTTC. The encoded protein is CASSPGAGRMGQETQYF.

This clone has just a few counts. The rearrangement joins TRBV7-8 to TRBJ1-4; 9 bases fit TRBD1. Germline trimming cut 5 bases from V and 5 bases from J; bases unmatched to any gene: 9. The V gene's germline CDR1 is SGHVS and CDR2 FQNEAQ. This CDR3 has 16 residues. In nucleotides, the CDR3 is TGTGCCAGCAGCCTAGGGACAGGGCAAGCGAATGAAAAACTGTTTTTT. Translation: CASSLGTGQANEKLFF.

This rearrangement joins TRBV11-2 to TRBJ1-4, with TRBD1 matching 8 bases. J was trimmed by 7 bases and V by 1 base; bases with no gene match: 8. Germline assignment: CDR1 SGHAT and CDR2 FQNNGV. The CDR3 is made up of 16 amino acids. DNA of the CDR3: TGTGCCAGCAGCTTAGTTACAGGGGGTGGGAGTGAAAAACTGTTTTTT. This sequence encodes CASSLVTGGGSEKLFF.